Included here is one T cell receptor (beta chain) sequence, with context. The germline V and J ends were trimmed by 5 bases and 2 bases, with 16 bases remaining between them. CDR3 length: 16 amino acids. Germline V gives CDR1 MNHNS, CDR2 SASEGT. This sample was included in a study of T cells in Graves' hyperthyroidism and ophthalmopathy. Exclusion of patients followed from uncontrolled infection, other autoimmune disease, pregnancy or lactation. There were TCR beta CDR3 regions amplified from RNA transcripts. HTBI primers were the set used in a first-round RT-PCR of the TCR CDR3. A single record per CDR3 protein comes from TCRdb applying MiXCR to the multiplex PCR reads. The sample comprises more than 550,000 distinct CDR3 sequences, 45% of which are singletons, and roughly 6.5% rests with the top ten.

This TCR derives from an adult man with Graves' disease, either hyperthyroidism or ophthalmopathy (not recorded which). This chain connects TRBV6-1 to TRBJ1-3; D is unclear. The sequenced sample consisted of peripheral blood or thyroid tissue (not recorded which). CDR3 nucleotides: TGTGCCAGCAGTTACTCGCCGGGGAGCCCTGGAAACACCATATATTTT. Its translation: CASSYSPGSPGNTIYF.